The 27 T cell receptor beta chains listed next were all sequenced from one sample in a study of T cell responses to AZD1222 COVID-19 vaccine. Some clones are missing from TCRdb's copy, which holds only in-frame ones; the method was immunoSEQ multiplex PCR. The data contain tens of thousands of clones, roughly 90% of them seen just once; the ten biggest clones take up around 5%. The material sequenced was peripheral blood, taken on day 0 of AZD1222 vaccination. The receptor set was obtained from an adult in good health.

The chain recombines TRBV9 with TRBJ1-1, with 8 nucleotides matching TRBD1. The CDR3 totals 15 residues. V dropped 4 bases and J dropped 4; count of bases not matched to a gene: 9. The germline CDR1 and CDR2 sequences are SGDLS and YYNGEE. This CDR3 reads CASSTLGTGLTEAFF. The CDR3 coding sequence is TGTGCCAGCAGCACCTTAGGGACAGGACTCACTGAAGCTTTCTTT.

The chain links TRBV7-6 to TRBJ2-1; D is perhaps TRBD2 (7 bases). The CDR3 runs to 15 residues. Germline loops: CDR1 SGHVS, CDR2 FNYEAQ. V was trimmed by 1 base and J by 5 bases, leaving 12 bases between them. CDR3 in DNA: TGTGCCAGCAGCTTAGTGGGGGGGGCCAACAATGAGCAGTTCTTC. As protein: CASSLVGGANNEQFF.

This chain uses TRBV2 with TRBJ1-4; 8 positions agree with TRBD1. CDR1 and CDR2 (germline): SNHLY, FYNNEI. V dropped 3 bases and J dropped 8; count of bases not matched to a gene: 5. The length of the CDR3 is 14 residues. As DNA, the CDR3 is TGTGCCAGCAGTGATGGCAGGGGGCGAGAAAAACTGTTTTTT. It translates to CASSDGRGREKLFF.

CDR3 loop: CASSPQGAFGYTF. The CDR3, as DNA: TGTGCCAGCAGTCCACAGGGGGCCTTTGGCTACACCTTC. The chain employs TRBV6-2 or TRBV6-3 and TRBJ1-2, with TRBD1 identical over 9 bases. With 5 bases clipped from V and 7 bases from J, the junction kept 5 bases outside the gene matches. This CDR3 has 13 amino acids. Germline CDR1 MNHEY, CDR2 SVGEGT.

The genes are TRBV12-3 or TRBV12-4 and TRBJ1-5; no definite D call. Trimming took off 4 bases at V and 5 bases at J, with 9 bases between the two ends. The CDR3 is made up of 13 amino acids. In DNA form, the CDR3 reads TGTGCCAGCAGTTCTCTGAGAGATCAGCCCCAGCATTTT. It specifies CASSSLRDQPQHF.

The chain joins TRBV18 to TRBJ1-2; 10 bases align to TRBD1. The CDR3 contains 13 residues. V lost 5 bases to trimming and J lost 6 bases; unmatched junction nucleotides: 3. CDR1 KGHSH and CDR2 LQKENI come from the germline V gene. The CDR3 loop reads CASSSGTGDGYTF. The CDR3 DNA reads as TGTGCCAGCTCATCCGGGACAGGGGATGGCTACACCTTC.

The chain joins TRBV15 to TRBJ1-2; D call uncertain. The CDR3 spans 14 residues. Germline CDR1 is LNHNV and CDR2 is YYDKDF (reference sequence). Trimming removed 2 bases from V and 2 bases from J, with 9 bases in between. The CDR3 DNA sequence: TGTGCCACCAGCAGACATTTTGGCAACTATGGCTACACCTTC. Its protein is CATSRHFGNYGYTF.

A few counts support this clone. This chain links TRBV7-9 with TRBJ1-1; D is unclear. The CDR3 has 13 residues. Trimming removed 6 bases from V and 0 bases from J, with 8 bases in between. Germline CDR1 SEHNR, CDR2 FQNEAQ (reference sequence). CDR3 sequence: CASRLTVNTEAFF. The CDR3, as DNA: TGTGCCAGCAGACTGACGGTGAACACTGAAGCTTTCTTT.

The chain employs TRBV9 and TRBJ2-3; D is undetermined. V lost 7 bases and J lost 2, with 14 bases in between. Germline CDR1 and CDR2: SGDLS and YYNGEE. The CDR3 has 14 residues. CDR3 coding DNA: TGTGCCAGCTCGCCCGATCTAAACACAGATACGCAGTATTTT. It codes for CASSPDLNTDTQYF.

The V call is TRBV3-1 (or the pseudogene TRBV3-2), the J call TRBJ2-2, with 11 bases that match TRBD2. J lost 4 bases, V lost 1 base, and 2 bases had no gene match. The CDR3 is 16 residues long. Germline CDR1 is LGHDT and CDR2 is YNNKEL (reference sequence). The CDR3 loop reads CASSQVTSGVTGELFF. CDR3 in DNA: TGTGCCAGCAGCCAAGTGACTAGCGGGGTCACCGGGGAGCTGTTTTTT.

This clone has just one count. The rearrangement uses TRBV10-2 and TRBJ2-5; D ambiguous. The CDR3 sequence is 13 residues long. V lost 6 bases to trimming and J lost 1 base, with 9 bases between them. Germline V CDR1 and CDR2: WSHSY, SAAADI. The DNA of the CDR3 is TGCGCCAGCAGCCGGGTCGGCCAAGAGACCCAGTACTTC. Translating it yields CASSRVGQETQYF.

This chain uses TRBV27 with TRBJ1-1, with TRBD1 matching over 7 bases. Trimming took 6 bases from V and 1 from J; bases not matched to a gene: 8. CDR3 length: 15 amino acids. Germline CDR1 MNHEY, CDR2 SMNVEV (reference sequence). The CDR3 sequence: CASRVQGDRNTEAFF. The CDR3 region has the DNA TGTGCCAGCAGGGTCCAGGGGGATAGGAACACTGAAGCTTTCTTT.

This clone was detected once. The chain carries TRBV7-2 and TRBJ1-1, with TRBD1 identical over 7 bases. This CDR3 is 17 amino acids long. Per germline, CDR1 SGHTA and CDR2 FQGNSA. Trimming took 5 bases from V and 2 from J; bases not matched to a gene: 14. The CDR3 reads CASSPAFRTGQNTEAFF. The CDR3 DNA sequence: TGTGCCAGCAGCCCGGCGTTTCGGACAGGACAAAACACTGAAGCTTTCTTT.

J is TRBJ1-5 and V is TRBV11-3; D is undetermined. The CDR3 consists of 15 residues. The germline V gene encodes CDR1 SGHNT and CDR2 YENEEA. V shed 6 bases and J shed 0 bases, with 12 bases lying between them. CDR3 in DNA: TGTGCCAGCAGTGGTGGGGAGACTAGCAATCAGCCCCAGCATTTT. Amino acid sequence: CASSGGETSNQPQHF.

The chain carries TRBV6-6 and TRBJ1-1, with D hard to call. Looked up from germline, CDR1 is MNHNY and CDR2 is SVGAGI (reference sequence). Deletions cut 3 bases from V and 5 bases from J, with 10 bases between. The CDR3 is made up of 13 amino acids. The CDR3 here is CASSYQPGTEAFF. Here the CDR3 DNA reads TGTGCCAGCAGTTATCAACCGGGGACTGAAGCTTTCTTT.

The rearrangement joins TRBV5-4 to TRBJ2-1; TRBD2 agrees at 9 bases. The CDR3 totals 16 residues. The V segment lost 4 bases and the J segment 2 bases; nucleotides outside the gene matches: 7. Germline loops: CDR1 SGHNT, CDR2 YYREEE (reference sequence). The CDR3 is CASSPRIAGAYNEQFF. CDR3 coding DNA: TGTGCCAGCAGCCCCCGGATAGCGGGGGCCTACAATGAGCAGTTCTTC. Complete variable domain (other parts from reference TRBV5-4 and TRBJ2-1): ETGVTQSPTHLIKTRGQQVTLRCSSQSGHNTVSWYQQALGQGPQFIFQYYREEENGRGNFPPRFSGLQFPNYSSELNVNALELDDSALYLCASSPRIAGAYNEQFFGPGTRLTVL.

This clone was seen more than once but under ten times. V gene TRBV5-6 combines with J gene TRBJ1-2; D is ambiguous. In germline, CDR1 is SGHDT, CDR2 YYEEEE. The V end lost 5 bases, the J end lost 8 bases, and 10 bases lay between the germline ends. The CDR3 has 11 amino acids. This CDR3 reads CASSREVGYTF. For the CDR3, the DNA is TGTGCCAGCAGTAGGGAAGTAGGCTACACCTTC.

This clone has only one observation. V usage is TRBV4-1 and J usage is TRBJ2-3, with D maybe TRBD1 (5 bases). The CDR3 is 16 residues long. Germline lookup yields CDR1 MGHRA and CDR2 YSYEKL. V was cut by 4 bases and J by 0 bases, with 14 bases left in between. CDR3: CASSRFLQGSTDTQYF. In nucleotides, the CDR3 is TGCGCCAGCAGCCGCTTTCTGCAGGGTAGCACAGATACGCAGTATTTT.

The V gene is TRBV6-1, the J gene TRBJ1-1; no clear D. The CDR3 runs to 13 residues. Per the germline V gene, CDR1 is MNHNS and CDR2 is SASEGT. Between the trimmed V and J ends, which lost 3 bases and 2 bases, there was a span of 7 bases. CDR3 loop: CASSEPGNTEAFF. CDR3 nucleotides: TGTGCCAGCAGTGAGCCGGGAAACACTGAAGCTTTCTTT.

The chain is built from TRBV9 and TRBJ1-2, with D possibly TRBD1 on 6 matching bases. Germline V gene data show CDR1 as SGDLS and CDR2 as YYNGEE. Trimming pared 4 bases from V and 0 bases from J, leaving 16 bases between. The CDR3 loop spans 16 amino acids. The CDR3: CASSSTTGSANYGYTF. DNA of the CDR3: TGTGCCAGCAGCTCCACGACAGGTTCGGCTAACTATGGCTACACCTTC. The variable domain in full, with the rest retrieved from reference TRBV9 and TRBJ1-2, is DSGVTQTPKHLITATGQRVTLRCSPRSGDLSVYWYQQSLDQGLQFLIQYYNGEERAKGNILERFSAQQFPDLHSELNLSSLELGDSALYFCASSSTTGSANYGYTFGSGTRLTVV.

V is TRBV29-1 and J is TRBJ1-1; D not certain. V lost 4 bases and J lost 0, with 9 bases in between. Germline lookup yields CDR1 SQVTM and CDR2 ANQGSEA. The CDR3 runs 13 residues. This CDR3 reads CSVVVYMNTEAFF. CDR3 sequence (DNA): TGCAGCGTTGTGGTCTATATGAACACTGAAGCTTTCTTT.

The chain joins TRBV13 to TRBJ1-2; the match to TRBD1 covers 9 bases. The CDR3 consists of 13 residues. V lost 5 bases and J lost 8; bases outside the gene matches: 6. CDR1 is PRHDT, CDR2 FYEKMQ, per germline (reference sequence). CDR3 DNA sequence: TGTGCCAGCAGCCTGGACAGGGGAGACGGCTACACCTTC. Its protein is CASSLDRGDGYTF. The full variable domain, rest sourced from reference TRBV13 and TRBJ1-2, is AAGVIQSPRHLIKEKRETATLKCYPIPRHDTVYWYQQGPGQDPQFLISFYEKMQSDKGSIPDRFSAQQFSDYHSELNMSSLELGDSALYFCASSLDRGDGYTFGSGTRLTVV.

The chain is built from TRBV6-1 and TRBJ1-1, with D hard to call. The length of the CDR3 is 12 residues. Germline V gene sequence: CDR1 MNHNS, CDR2 SASEGT. Trimming cost V 3 bases and J 3 bases, with 5 bases left between them. The CDR3 is CASSDEYTEAFF. The CDR3 bases are TGTGCCAGCAGTGACGAGTACACTGAAGCTTTCTTT.

The V gene is TRBV19, the J gene TRBJ1-4; D ambiguous. The CDR3 extends over 11 amino acids. Germline-derived CDR1 and CDR2 are LNHDA and SQIVND (reference sequence). V was cut by 5 bases and J by 7 bases, with 5 bases left in between. Here the CDR3 reads CASSRSEKLFF. DNA for the CDR3: TGTGCCAGTAGTCGGAGTGAAAAACTGTTTTTT.

The rearrangement joins TRBV5-8 to TRBJ1-2, with 7 bases aligning to TRBD1. V gave up 4 bases and J gave up 5 bases; unmatched junction bases: 14. Germline CDR1 SGHTS, CDR2 YDEGEE. This CDR3 is 16 amino acids long. CDR3 sequence reads: CASSPRGDLPGYGYTF. Here the CDR3 DNA reads TGTGCCAGCAGCCCCAGGGGGGACCTTCCTGGATATGGCTACACCTTC.

This clone was observed a single time. This chain links TRBV4-1 with TRBJ2-1; 13 bases are shared with TRBD2. The CDR3 length is 15 residues. V trimming: 3 bases; J trimming: 5 bases; junction bases outside the gene matches: 1. CDR1 MGHRA and CDR2 YSYEKL come from the germline V gene. As DNA, the CDR3 is TGCGCCAGCAGCCACGGACTAGCGGGGGACAATGAGCAGTTCTTC. It encodes CASSHGLAGDNEQFF.

The chain has TRBV6-5 and TRBJ1-1; D gene unclear. In germline, CDR1 is MNHEY, CDR2 SVGAGI. The CDR3 has 13 amino acids. Trimming pared 0 bases from V and 5 bases from J, leaving 7 bases between. CDR3 sequence reads: CASSYSTGTEAFF. CDR3 coding DNA: TGTGCCAGCAGTTACTCGACGGGAACTGAAGCTTTCTTT.